Following are 32 T cell receptor beta chains from one sample sequenced in a study of shared clonotypes between healthy human individuals (TCRdb year 2020). Libraries were prepared through the immunoSEQ multiplex PCR assay. As stored in TCRdb, this immuneACCESS dataset retains in-frame rearrangements with V and J assigned. A fraction of the clones does not appear; measured against another copy, unresolved V genes explain less than half of the discrepancy, and the remainder lacks a known reason. For this sample the table gives over a million clones, of which 96% were detected only once. Roughly 1.2% of the sample is in the top ten clones. What was sequenced was naive CD4+ T cells sorted from blood. Reading the label with the study, this specimen's cell subset or site is: CD45RA+ positively selected. These receptors were collected from a young man in good health.

The genes are TRBV7-6 and TRBJ2-1; weak D call: TRBD1 (5 bases). The germline V gene has CDR1 SGHVS and CDR2 FNYEAQ. Trimming took off 1 base at V and 0 bases at J, with 7 bases between the two ends. The CDR3 is made up of 15 amino acids. The CDR3 spells CASSLVGDSYNEQFF. The CDR3 DNA reads TGTGCCAGCAGCTTAGTAGGGGACTCCTACAATGAGCAGTTCTTC.

The CDR3 protein is CASSEGSRGTDTQYF. CDR3 nucleotide sequence: TGTGCCAGCAGCGAGGGCTCCAGGGGTACAGATACGCAGTATTTT. The V and J genes are TRBV9 and TRBJ2-3; perhaps TRBD1 as D (6 bases). V was pared by 3 bases and J by 3 bases, with 14 bases between. The CDR3 runs to 15 residues. CDR1 and CDR2 from the germline V gene are SGDLS and YYNGEE. Full variable domain (rest looked up from reference TRBV9 and TRBJ2-3): DSGVTQTPKHLITATGQRVTLRCSPRSGDLSVYWYQQSLDQGLQFLIQYYNGEERAKGNILERFSAQQFPDLHSELNLSSLELGDSALYFCASSEGSRGTDTQYFGPGTRLTVL.

CDR3 sequence: CASSQTSGRGNEQFF. The CDR3 DNA reads as TGTGCCAGCAGCCAAACTAGCGGGAGAGGCAATGAGCAGTTCTTC. The chain recombines TRBV28 with TRBJ2-1; 11 bases line up with TRBD2. CDR1 is MDHEN, CDR2 SYDVKM, per germline. The CDR3 consists of 15 residues. Unmatched junction bases numbered 7, after V lost 6 bases and J lost 6 bases.

The chain joins TRBV6-5 to TRBJ2-7; possible D gene TRBD1, 6 bases. The germline CDR1 and CDR2 sequences are MNHEY and SVGAGI. The CDR3 has 12 residues. V was cut by 8 bases and J by 5 bases, with 13 bases left in between. CDR3 nucleotides: TGTGCCAGCGGGTACAGGGTACACGAGCAGTACTTC. Translation: CASGYRVHEQYF.

This chain links TRBV6-5 with TRBJ2-7; TRBD1 matches at 9 bases. Unmatched junction bases numbered 9, after V lost 6 bases and J lost 6 bases. CDR3 size: 14 residues. CDR1 and CDR2 from the germline V gene are MNHEY and SVGAGI. The CDR3 sequence is CASSSPGTGIEQYF. The CDR3 bases are TGTGCCAGCAGCTCTCCCGGGACAGGGATCGAGCAGTACTTC.

J is TRBJ2-1 and V is TRBV27; 14 bases align to TRBD2. V shed 7 bases and J 15 bases; nucleotides not matched to a gene: 20. CDR3 size: 17 residues. CDR1 is MNHEY, CDR2 SMNVEV, per germline (reference sequence). The CDR3 coding sequence is TGTGCCAGCATCCCCCTCGATCCCCCGGGACTAGCGGGAGTAAGGTTCTTC. Translated, it gives CASIPLDPPGLAGVRFF.

In its sample, this clone was seen once. The V call is TRBV5-1, the J call TRBJ1-2; D call uncertain. CDR3 size: 14 residues. CDR1 is SGHRS, CDR2 YFSETQ, per germline. V was pared by 3 bases and J by 4 bases, with 13 bases between. For the CDR3, the DNA is TGCGCCAGCAGCTCCGTCCAGACCTCCTATGGCTACACCTTC. Its translation: CASSSVQTSYGYTF. The variable domain in full, completed from reference TRBV5-1 and TRBJ1-2, reads KAGVTQTPRYLIKTRGQQVTLSCSPISGHRSVSWYQQTPGQGLQFLFEYFSETQRNKGNFPGRFSGRQFSNSRSEMNVSTLELGDSALYLCASSSVQTSYGYTFGSGTRLTVV.

This chain joins TRBV7-6 and TRBJ1-1; D is perhaps TRBD1 (5 bases). CDR3 length: 14 amino acids. The germline V gene encodes CDR1 SGHVS and CDR2 FNYEAQ. V lost 1 base, J lost 4 bases, and 10 bases lay in between. Here the CDR3 reads CASSLEGRATEAFF. Here the CDR3 DNA reads TGTGCCAGCAGCTTAGAGGGGAGGGCCACTGAAGCTTTCTTT.

The chain couples TRBV4-2 to TRBJ1-2, with D perhaps matching TRBD1 (5 bases). The V and J ends lost 0 bases and 4 bases respectively, with 12 bases between them. The CDR3 covers 15 residues. CDR1 LGHNA and CDR2 YNFKEQ come from the germline V gene. This chain's CDR3 is CASSQDLQGGYGYTF. The CDR3 DNA reads as TGTGCCAGCAGCCAAGATCTCCAGGGAGGCTATGGCTACACCTTC.

The chain uses TRBV18 and TRBJ2-4; 8 bases match TRBD2. Trimming at V came to 3 bases and at J to 6 bases, leaving 7 bases not matched to a gene. The CDR3 has 15 amino acids. Germline CDR1 and CDR2: KGHSH and LQKENI. The CDR3 nucleotides are TGTGCCAGCTCACCGGCGGGGGGCCTGAGAAACATTCAGTACTTC. This gives the protein CASSPAGGLRNIQYF. The full variable domain, its missing parts supplied by reference TRBV18 and TRBJ2-4, is NAGVMQNPRHLVRRRGQEARLRCSPMKGHSHVYWYRQLPEEGLKFMVYLQKENIIDESGMPKERFSAEFPKEGPSILRIQQVVRGDSAAYFCASSPAGGLRNIQYFGAGTRLSVL.

The chain couples TRBV5-1 to TRBJ2-3, with 7 positions matching TRBD2. The V and J ends lost 4 bases and 5 bases, in that order; junction bases with no gene match: 7. This CDR3 is built from 14 residues. Germline V gene lookup returns CDR1 SGHRS and CDR2 YFSETQ. CDR3 DNA: TGCGCCAGCAGCCCCGGCGGGAGTAAAGATACGCAGTATTTT. Protein sequence: CASSPGGSKDTQYF.

The V gene is TRBV7-8, the J gene TRBJ2-2, with 7 nucleotides matching TRBD2. CDR1 is SGHVS and CDR2 is FQNEAQ in the germline V gene. The CDR3 runs 15 residues. After removal of 3 bases from V and 1 base from J, the junction contained 2 bases not matched to a gene. CDR3 coding DNA: TGTGCCAGCAGCTTGGCTAGCGGGAACACCGGGGAGCTGTTTTTT. It yields the protein CASSLASGNTGELFF.

The chain has TRBV6-5 and TRBJ1-5; 8 nucleotides agree with TRBD1. V was pared by 5 bases and J by 7 bases, with 10 bases of the junction left unmatched. The length of the CDR3 is 15 residues. Germline CDR1 and CDR2: MNHEY and SVGAGI. CDR3 region: CASSHGQGGGQPQHF. The CDR3 DNA follows: TGTGCCAGCAGTCACGGACAGGGAGGAGGACAGCCCCAGCATTTT.

V gene TRBV19 combines with J gene TRBJ2-3; D remains ambiguous. Germline V gene data show CDR1 as LNHDA and CDR2 as SQIVND (reference sequence). Trimming removed 7 bases at V and 3 bases at J, with 17 bases between. The CDR3 totals 15 residues. The CDR3 sequence is CASTLSAVETDTQYF. The DNA of the CDR3 is TGTGCCAGTACGCTCTCGGCAGTGGAGACAGATACGCAGTATTTT.

The chain employs TRBV18 and TRBJ1-1, with D possibly being TRBD1 (6 bases). V dropped 8 bases and J dropped 7 bases, with 20 bases sitting between them. This CDR3 has 14 residues. From germline, CDR1 is KGHSH and CDR2 LQKENI. CDR3 sequence (DNA): TGTGCCAGCGGTGGGGCGGCAGGGGTAGGTGAAGCTTTCTTT. Amino acid sequence: CASGGAAGVGEAFF.

This sequence joins TRBV4-2 and TRBJ2-3; D is unclear. Between the trimmed V and J ends, which lost 4 bases and 2 bases, there was a span of 22 bases. CDR1 LGHNA and CDR2 YNFKEQ come from the germline V gene. This CDR3 region has 18 residues. CDR3 coding DNA: TGTGCCAGCAGCCCTATTGGACGAGGACGATCCCCCACAGATACGCAGTATTTT. Protein: CASSPIGRGRSPTDTQYF.

The rearrangement uses TRBV18 and TRBJ2-1; 7 bases line up with TRBD1. CDR1 KGHSH and CDR2 LQKENI come from the germline V gene. This CDR3 has 20 amino acids. With 4 bases clipped from V and 7 bases from J, the junction kept 25 bases outside the gene matches. CDR3 region: CASSLRGHRGAPWAGNEQFF. The CDR3 DNA is TGTGCCAGCTCACTCCGAGGACACAGGGGTGCGCCTTGGGCAGGGAATGAGCAGTTCTTC.

This clone was counted a single time. The rearrangement joins TRBV28 to TRBJ1-5, with D hard to call. Looked up from germline, CDR1 is MDHEN and CDR2 is SYDVKM. The germline V and J ends were trimmed by 5 bases and 6 bases, with 17 bases remaining between them. This CDR3 region has 15 residues. As DNA, the CDR3 is TGTGCCAGCAGTCCGGGTCATTTAGGGCGTCAGCCCCAGCATTTT. Translated, it gives CASSPGHLGRQPQHF.

This chain uses TRBV7-9 with TRBJ1-2, with unresolved D. Germline V gene sequence: CDR1 SEHNR, CDR2 FQNEAQ (reference sequence). The CDR3 is made up of 13 amino acids. V was trimmed by 1 base and J by 5 bases, leaving 8 bases between them. The CDR3 DNA is TGTGCCAGCAGCTTAGTACCAGGATATGGCTACACCTTC. Amino acids: CASSLVPGYGYTF.

V is TRBV30 and J is TRBJ1-4; TRBD1 matches at 8 bases. Germline CDR1 GTSNPN, CDR2 SVGIG (reference sequence). CDR3 length: 14 residues. V shed 3 bases and J 7 bases; nucleotides not matched to a gene: 7. CDR3 sequence (DNA): TGTGCCTGGAGGCTAACAGGGGGGATTGAAAAACTGTTTTTT. Its protein product is CAWRLTGGIEKLFF.

As regards this clone: The same CDR3 can be traced to other DNA sequences in this sample. The V and J genes are TRBV27 and TRBJ2-7; D uncertain. Germline assignment: CDR1 MNHEY and CDR2 SMNVEV (reference sequence). V lost 5 bases to trimming and J lost 0 bases, with 8 bases between them. This CDR3 has 13 residues. CDR3 DNA: TGTGCCAGCAGTCGGCCCAGCTCCTACGAGCAGTACTTC. Translated: CASSRPSSYEQYF.

The chain combines TRBV6-4 with TRBJ2-1, with D hard to call. The germline gives CDR1 MRHNA, CDR2 SNTAGT. The ends were cut back, 3 bases at V and 9 bases at J, with 15 bases in the middle. The CDR3 is made up of 14 amino acids. The CDR3 sequence: CASSEVWRGGEQFF. The CDR3 DNA sequence: TGTGCCAGCAGTGAGGTTTGGCGTGGTGGTGAGCAGTTCTTC.

This chain links TRBV7-4 with TRBJ1-1, with no clear D. V was trimmed by 4 bases and J by 3 bases, leaving 24 bases between them. The CDR3 has 18 amino acids. The germline CDR1 and CDR2 sequences are SGHVT and SQSDAQ. This CDR3 is CASSYEVGSFYRHTEAFF. For the CDR3, the DNA is TGTGCCAGCAGCTATGAGGTGGGTAGTTTTTATCGGCACACTGAAGCTTTCTTT.

The chain is built from TRBV28 and TRBJ1-2; D is perhaps TRBD1 (6 bases). The CDR3 extends over 16 amino acids. Per germline, CDR1 MDHEN and CDR2 SYDVKM. V was pared by 5 bases and J by 3 bases, with 19 bases between. CDR3 sequence: CASSPRILTGYYGYTF. The CDR3 bases are TGTGCCAGCAGTCCTCGAATCTTGACAGGTTACTATGGCTACACCTTC.

This chain uses TRBV5-1 with TRBJ1-1; 7 bases align to TRBD1. Unmatched junction bases numbered 6, after V lost 3 bases and J lost 4 bases. Germline-derived CDR1 and CDR2 are SGHRS and YFSETQ. The CDR3 covers 14 residues. The CDR3, as DNA: TGCGCCAGCAGCTCCCAGACAGGGACCACTGAAGCTTTCTTT. This gives the protein CASSSQTGTTEAFF.

The V gene is TRBV5-1, the J gene TRBJ1-2; no definite D call. V was pared by 2 bases and J by 4 bases, with 12 bases between. The CDR3 length is 14 residues. Germline V gene sequence: CDR1 SGHRS, CDR2 YFSETQ. The CDR3 sequence is CASSLTGITYGYTF. The CDR3 DNA reads as TGCGCCAGCAGCTTAACTGGTATAACCTATGGCTACACCTTC. Drawing the rest from reference TRBV5-1 and TRBJ1-2, the complete variable domain is KAGVTQTPRYLIKTRGQQVTLSCSPISGHRSVSWYQQTPGQGLQFLFEYFSETQRNKGNFPGRFSGRQFSNSRSEMNVSTLELGDSALYLCASSLTGITYGYTFGSGTRLTVV.

This rearrangement joins TRBV4-3 to TRBJ2-3; D is ambiguous. This CDR3 has 13 residues. The germline CDR1 and CDR2 sequences are LGHNA and YSLEER. V dropped 1 base and J dropped 4 bases, with 6 bases sitting between them. CDR3 sequence reads: CASSQGVSDTQYF. CDR3 nucleotide sequence: TGCGCCAGCAGCCAAGGTGTTTCAGATACGCAGTATTTT.

The chain combines TRBV18 with TRBJ1-2; tentative D call: TRBD1 (5 bases). V lost 5 bases, J lost 3 bases, and 16 bases lay in between. Germline assignment: CDR1 KGHSH and CDR2 LQKENI. This CDR3 spans 15 amino acids. DNA of the CDR3: TGTGCCAGCTCAGGGGCTTTCGGCGATTACTATGGCTACACCTTC. Protein product: CASSGAFGDYYGYTF.

CDR3 amino acids: CAISRLGENTEAFF. In nucleotides, the CDR3 is TGTGCCATCAGCCGACTAGGGGAAAACACTGAAGCTTTCTTT. The genes are TRBV10-3 and TRBJ1-1; D is perhaps TRBD1 (5 bases). The CDR3 contains 14 residues. V lost 6 bases, J lost 2 bases, and 13 bases lay in between. CDR1 is ENHRY, CDR2 SYGVKD, per germline.

The chain joins TRBV15 to TRBJ2-5, with unresolved D. CDR1 is LNHNV and CDR2 is YYDKDF in the germline V gene (reference sequence). There are 12 residues in the CDR3. V was shortened by 5 bases and J by 5 bases, with 9 bases between the two germline ends. The CDR3 spells CATSPGEETQYF. For the CDR3, the DNA is TGTGCCACCAGCCCCGGAGAGGAGACCCAGTACTTC. The full variable domain, its missing parts supplied by reference TRBV15 and TRBJ2-5, is DAMVIQNPRYQVTQFGKPVTLSCSQTLNHNVMYWYQQKSSQAPKLLFHYYDKDFNNEADTPDNFQSRRPNTSFCFLDIRSPGLGDTAMYLCATSPGEETQYFGPGTRLLVL.

The chain is built from TRBV5-4 and TRBJ2-3; possible D gene TRBD1, 6 bases. Looked up from germline, CDR1 is SGHNT and CDR2 is YYREEE (reference sequence). V was clipped by 5 bases and J by 2 bases, with 12 bases between them. The CDR3 has 14 amino acids. The DNA of the CDR3 is TGTGCCAGCAGTCTCGGACAGACCACAGATACGCAGTATTTT. Amino acids: CASSLGQTTDTQYF.

The chain couples TRBV21-1 to TRBJ2-1; the tabulated D call, TRBD2, remains unverified against the DNA. TRBV21-1 counts as a pseudogene. The CDR3 is made up of 18 amino acids. DNA for the CDR3: TGTGCCAGCAGCACCAGGGAGGAGCGGGAGGGCAACTACAATGAGCAGTTCTTC. This gives the protein CASSTREEREGNYNEQFF.